Detailed here is one T cell receptor (beta chain). This entry is derived from a study of blood T cell repertoires in COVID-19. Germline V lookup: CDR1 SGHNT, CDR2 YYREEE (reference sequence). V trimming: 4 bases; J trimming: 0 bases; junction bases outside the gene matches: 6. This CDR3 is 17 amino acids long. In the original analysis: Counts of nucleated cells, estimated from reference gene primer amplification, were obtained. Repertoires were generated with immunoSEQ multiplex PCR, while TCRdb's copy carries only in-frame clones and drops some. V, J and clone size were drawn from that table, and D and trimming were deduced from the DNA. There are tens of thousands of clones in the sample; around 72% occur only once, and 3.9% lies in the top ten. Patients in Seattle were enrolled during active infection, then followed longitudinally.

The sample taken for sequencing was peripheral blood. The chain combines TRBV5-4 with TRBJ2-1, with TRBD2 matching over 11 bases. The origin of this receptor is a man in his 70s with COVID-19, enrolled during active disease. This CDR3 is CASSAGLAGASYNEQFF. The CDR3 region has the DNA TGTGCCAGCAGCGCCGGACTAGCGGGCGCCTCCTACAATGAGCAGTTCTTC.